A selection of T cell receptor beta chains follows, all from one sample in a study of post-analysis software for immune sequencing data. Each CDR3 protein is one row after TCRdb ran MiXCR on the PCR reads. This sample has 380,000 or so distinct CDR3 sequences; roughly 30% occur once, and the top ten carry about an eighth. Sequences were obtained from blood. The receptors derive from a girl aged 10 to 17 with multiple sclerosis. CDR3s include the opening cysteine and the closing phenylalanine or tryptophan. D genes are given only for firm matches. Expanded clones get a size class; other rows say once, few or many, or leave the size out.

D gene: -
V gene: TRBV12-3/TRBV12-4
clone size: -
J gene: TRBJ2-1
CDR3 protein: CASSFGRGRNEQFF
CDR3 DNA: TGTGCCAGCAGTTTCGGCAGGGGGAGGAATGAGCAGTTCTTC

D gene: TRBD1
V gene: TRBV6-5
clone size: few
J gene: TRBJ2-1
CDR3 protein: CASSYDRDRGSRSSYNEQFF
CDR3 DNA: TGTGCCAGCAGTTACGACCGGGACAGGGGATCTCGAAGCTCCTACAATGAGCAGTTCTTC

D gene: TRBD1
V gene: TRBV20-1
clone size: -
J gene: TRBJ1-6
CDR3 protein: CSASVPGQGNSPLHF
CDR3 DNA: TGCAGTGCTAGCGTCCCGGGACAGGGTAATTCACCCCTCCACTTT

D gene: -
V gene: TRBV29-1
clone size: few
J gene: TRBJ2-7
CDR3 protein: CSVEHSTRDRSSYEQYF
CDR3 DNA: TGCAGCGTTGAACATTCTACCAGGGATAGGAGCTCCTACGAGCAGTACTTC

D gene: TRBD1
V gene: TRBV20-1
clone size: few
J gene: TRBJ2-7
CDR3 protein: CSAKPGQGSYEQYF
CDR3 DNA: TGCAGTGCTAAACCGGGACAGGGATCCTACGAGCAGTACTTC

D gene: -
V gene: TRBV14
clone size: -
J gene: TRBJ1-5
CDR3 protein: CASSQDRYQPQHF
CDR3 DNA: TGTGCCAGCAGCCAAGATCGGTATCAGCCCCAGCATTTT

D gene: TRBD1
V gene: TRBV6-5
clone size: few
J gene: TRBJ2-7
CDR3 protein: CASSYSQGAPYEQYF
CDR3 DNA: TGTGCCAGCAGTTACTCACAGGGGGCGCCTTACGAGCAGTACTTC

D gene: -
V gene: TRBV20-1
clone size: many
J gene: TRBJ1-6
CDR3 protein: CSATDRSSYNSPLHF
CDR3 DNA: TGCAGTGCTACCGACAGGAGCTCCTATAATTCACCCCTCCACTTT

D gene: TRBD1
V gene: TRBV7-9
clone size: -
J gene: TRBJ1-2
CDR3 protein: CASSLEGGQGYYGYTF
CDR3 DNA: TGTGCCAGCAGTCTGGAGGGGGGACAGGGGTACTATGGCTACACCTTC

D gene: -
V gene: TRBV27
clone size: -
J gene: TRBJ1-5
CDR3 protein: CASRSLGGNSNQPQHF
CDR3 DNA: TGTGCCAGCAGATCTTTGGGGGGGAATAGCAATCAGCCCCAGCATTTT

D gene: -
V gene: TRBV6-2/TRBV6-3
clone size: once
J gene: TRBJ1-1
CDR3 protein: CASTTLQRGNTEAFF
CDR3 DNA: TGTGCCAGCACAACCTTACAGCGGGGGAACACTGAAGCTTTCTTT

D gene: -
V gene: TRBV7-3
clone size: -
J gene: TRBJ2-5
CDR3 protein: CASSLTGPGGTRYF
CDR3 DNA: TGTGCCAGCAGCTTAACGGGGCCGGGCGGGACCCGGTACTTC

D gene: TRBD1
V gene: TRBV12-3/TRBV12-4
clone size: -
J gene: TRBJ1-1
CDR3 protein: CASTQTGVNTEAFF
CDR3 DNA: TGTGCCAGCACCCAAACAGGGGTGAACACTGAAGCTTTCTTT

D gene: -
V gene: TRBV12-3/TRBV12-4
clone size: -
J gene: TRBJ1-5
CDR3 protein: CASSLLGGPGQPQHF
CDR3 DNA: TGTGCCAGCAGTTTATTGGGTGGCCCGGGTCAGCCCCAGCATTTT

D gene: -
V gene: TRBV7-9
clone size: few
J gene: TRBJ2-1
CDR3 protein: CASGFGEQFF
CDR3 DNA: TGTGCCAGCGGGTTTGGGGAGCAGTTCTTC

D gene: -
V gene: TRBV4-3
clone size: -
J gene: TRBJ1-1
CDR3 protein: CASSQGRVYTEAFF
CDR3 DNA: TGCGCCAGCAGCCAAGGCAGGGTGTACACTGAAGCTTTCTTT

D gene: TRBD2
V gene: TRBV20-1
clone size: -
J gene: TRBJ2-3
CDR3 protein: CSARIRGGWGTDTQYF
CDR3 DNA: TGCAGTGCTCGAATTCGGGGGGGCTGGGGCACAGATACGCAGTATTTT

D gene: TRBD2
V gene: TRBV7-9
clone size: few
J gene: TRBJ2-3
CDR3 protein: CASSSPGTSGSDTQYF
CDR3 DNA: TGTGCCAGCAGCTCCCCCGGGACTAGCGGATCAGATACGCAGTATTTT

D gene: TRBD2
V gene: TRBV20-1
clone size: -
J gene: TRBJ2-1
CDR3 protein: CSARLEAGGPYEQFF
CDR3 DNA: TGCAGTGCTAGATTGGAGGCGGGGGGGCCGTATGAGCAGTTCTTC

D gene: -
V gene: TRBV21-1
clone size: -
J gene: TRBJ2-1
CDR3 protein: CASSTGGACYNEQFF
CDR3 DNA: TGTGCCAGCAGCACCGGGGGGGCCTGCTACAATGAGCAGTTCTTC

D gene: TRBD2
V gene: TRBV15
clone size: -
J gene: TRBJ2-1
CDR3 protein: CATSREMTSGGSEFF
CDR3 DNA: TGTGCCACCAGCAGAGAGATGACTAGCGGGGGTTCTGAGTTCTTC

D gene: -
V gene: TRBV13
clone size: -
J gene: TRBJ1-6
CDR3 protein: CASRLWGLDSPLHF
CDR3 DNA: TGTGCCAGCAGACTGTGGGGGCTGGATTCACCCCTCCACTTT

D gene: -
V gene: TRBV19
clone size: -
J gene: TRBJ1-5
CDR3 protein: CASIPRGGNQPQHF
CDR3 DNA: TGTGCCAGTATCCCCAGAGGTGGCAATCAGCCCCAGCATTTT

D gene: TRBD1
V gene: TRBV6-5
clone size: few
J gene: TRBJ2-7
CDR3 protein: CASSYSRTGIWNEQYF
CDR3 DNA: TGTGCCAGCAGTTACTCCCGGACAGGGATTTGGAACGAGCAGTACTTC

D gene: TRBD1
V gene: TRBV7-2
clone size: many
J gene: TRBJ1-2
CDR3 protein: CASSSGQGKGYTF
CDR3 DNA: TGTGCCAGCAGCTCCGGACAGGGGAAGGGCTACACCTTC

D gene: TRBD2
V gene: TRBV4-2
clone size: few
J gene: TRBJ2-5
CDR3 protein: CASSQDRLAGSQYF
CDR3 DNA: TGTGCCAGCAGCCAAGATCGGCTAGCGGGGTCTCAGTACTTC

D gene: -
V gene: TRBV7-9
clone size: few
J gene: TRBJ2-3
CDR3 protein: CASSLISWRVSTDTQYF
CDR3 DNA: TGTGCCAGCAGCCTGATCTCTTGGCGGGTCAGCACAGATACGCAGTATTTT

D gene: -
V gene: TRBV29-1
clone size: -
J gene: TRBJ2-3
CDR3 protein: CSARRGETDTQYF
CDR3 DNA: TGCAGCGCCCGGAGAGGGGAGACAGATACGCAGTATTTT

D gene: -
V gene: TRBV9
clone size: many
J gene: TRBJ2-5
CDR3 protein: CASSPGMWLQKETQYF
CDR3 DNA: TGTGCCAGCAGCCCCGGGATGTGGTTACAGAAAGAGACCCAGTACTTC

D gene: -
V gene: TRBV5-1
clone size: -
J gene: TRBJ1-5
CDR3 protein: CASSLEGEGTHRGNQPQHF
CDR3 DNA: TGCGCCAGCAGTTTGGAGGGGGAGGGTACCCATAGGGGCAATCAGCCCCAGCATTTT

D gene: TRBD1
V gene: TRBV4-3
clone size: -
J gene: TRBJ2-3
CDR3 protein: CASSQDRQGLPDTQYF
CDR3 DNA: TGCGCCAGCAGCCAAGATAGACAGGGGTTGCCAGATACGCAGTATTTT

D gene: -
V gene: TRBV5-6
clone size: -
J gene: TRBJ1-4
CDR3 protein: CASSLRLEKLFF
CDR3 DNA: TGTGCCAGCAGCCTTCGTTTAGAAAAACTGTTTTTT

D gene: -
V gene: TRBV20-1
clone size: -
J gene: TRBJ2-7
CDR3 protein: CSASVQGLADSSSYEQYF
CDR3 DNA: TGCAGTGCTAGTGTCCAGGGGCTAGCTGATTCAAGCTCCTACGAGCAGTACTTC

D gene: -
V gene: TRBV18
clone size: -
J gene: TRBJ2-6
CDR3 protein: CASSSGQGGSGANVLTF
CDR3 DNA: TGTGCCAGCTCGTCGGGGCAGGGAGGCTCTGGGGCCAACGTCCTGACTTTC

D gene: -
V gene: TRBV12-3/TRBV12-4
clone size: few
J gene: TRBJ2-6
CDR3 protein: CASSFGDPISGANVLTF
CDR3 DNA: TGTGCCAGCAGTTTCGGCGATCCCATATCTGGGGCCAACGTCCTGACTTTC

D gene: -
V gene: TRBV5-1
clone size: -
J gene: TRBJ2-2
CDR3 protein: CASSSGRPNTGELFF
CDR3 DNA: TGCGCCAGCAGCTCGGGACGGCCGAACACCGGGGAGCTGTTTTTT

D gene: -
V gene: TRBV4-1
clone size: -
J gene: TRBJ2-7
CDR3 protein: CASSQDGTTLLSDEQYF
CDR3 DNA: TGCGCCAGCAGCCAAGATGGAACAACTCTCTTAAGTGACGAGCAGTACTTC

D gene: -
V gene: TRBV19
clone size: -
J gene: TRBJ1-5
CDR3 protein: CASSDTLRGQPQHF
CDR3 DNA: TGTGCCAGCTCCGACACCTTACGGGGGCAGCCCCAGCATTTT

D gene: -
V gene: TRBV7-2
clone size: -
J gene: TRBJ2-3
CDR3 protein: CASSLGQFQVTQYF
CDR3 DNA: TGTGCCAGCAGCTTAGGACAGTTCCAAGTGACGCAGTATTTT

D gene: TRBD1
V gene: TRBV29-1
clone size: many
J gene: TRBJ1-1
CDR3 protein: CSVEQGARGTEAFF
CDR3 DNA: TGCAGCGTTGAGCAGGGGGCGCGGGGCACTGAAGCTTTCTTT

D gene: -
V gene: TRBV12-5
clone size: many
J gene: TRBJ2-3
CDR3 protein: CASGFRGADTQYF
CDR3 DNA: TGTGCTAGTGGTTTCCGCGGGGCAGATACGCAGTATTTT

D gene: -
V gene: TRBV20-1
clone size: -
J gene: TRBJ1-1
CDR3 protein: CSARDHSASTEAFF
CDR3 DNA: TGCAGTGCTAGAGATCACAGTGCTTCCACTGAAGCTTTCTTT

D gene: TRBD2
V gene: TRBV13
clone size: -
J gene: TRBJ2-2
CDR3 protein: CASSLERGNTGELFF
CDR3 DNA: TGTGCCAGCAGCTTGGAGCGGGGGAACACCGGGGAGCTGTTTTTT

D gene: -
V gene: TRBV10-3
clone size: -
J gene: TRBJ2-5
CDR3 protein: CAIREQGHGETQYF
CDR3 DNA: TGTGCCATCAGGGAGCAGGGGCACGGAGAGACCCAGTACTTC

D gene: -
V gene: TRBV19
clone size: -
J gene: TRBJ2-1
CDR3 protein: CASSIEQGKQFF
CDR3 DNA: TGTGCCAGTAGTATAGAACAGGGTAAGCAGTTCTTC

D gene: -
V gene: TRBV27
clone size: few
J gene: TRBJ2-5
CDR3 protein: CASSSRLGYQETQYF
CDR3 DNA: TGTGCCAGCAGTTCACGGCTGGGGTACCAAGAGACCCAGTACTTC

D gene: TRBD2
V gene: TRBV6-5
clone size: once
J gene: TRBJ2-1
CDR3 protein: CASSWSPGRGGSYNEQFF
CDR3 DNA: TGTGCCAGCAGTTGGTCTCCGGGGCGGGGGGGCTCCTACAATGAGCAGTTCTTC

D gene: -
V gene: TRBV5-1
clone size: -
J gene: TRBJ2-3
CDR3 protein: CASSLREGTDTQYF
CDR3 DNA: TGCGCCAGCAGCTTGAGGGAAGGGACAGATACGCAGTATTTT

D gene: TRBD1
V gene: TRBV12-3/TRBV12-4
clone size: few
J gene: TRBJ1-4
CDR3 protein: CASRTDRGGEKLFF
CDR3 DNA: TGTGCCAGCAGGACGGACAGGGGAGGGGAAAAACTGTTTTTT

D gene: -
V gene: TRBV5-1
clone size: few
J gene: TRBJ1-2
CDR3 protein: CASSLQGRTNYGYTF
CDR3 DNA: TGCGCCAGCAGCTTACAGGGCCGAACAAACTATGGCTACACCTTC

D gene: -
V gene: TRBV4-1
clone size: -
J gene: TRBJ1-5
CDR3 protein: CASSQDRGDQPQHF
CDR3 DNA: TGCGCCAGCAGCCAAGACAGAGGGGATCAGCCCCAGCATTTT

D gene: -
V gene: TRBV29-1
clone size: few
J gene: TRBJ2-1
CDR3 protein: CSVYTDSLEHEQFF
CDR3 DNA: TGCAGCGTTTATACGGACAGTTTGGAGCATGAGCAGTTCTTC

D gene: TRBD2
V gene: TRBV25-1
clone size: -
J gene: TRBJ2-3
CDR3 protein: CASSDFLLGGGADTQYF
CDR3 DNA: TGTGCCAGCAGTGATTTCCTTCTGGGCGGGGGGGCAGATACGCAGTATTTT

D gene: TRBD1
V gene: TRBV6-1
clone size: once
J gene: TRBJ1-1
CDR3 protein: CANSQGAQGTEAFF
CDR3 DNA: TGTGCCAACAGCCAGGGGGCCCAAGGGACTGAAGCTTTCTTT

D gene: TRBD1
V gene: TRBV4-3
clone size: -
J gene: TRBJ1-4
CDR3 protein: CASSQDSSGQGGEKLFF
CDR3 DNA: TGCGCCAGCAGCCAAGATTCCTCCGGACAGGGAGGCGAAAAACTGTTTTTT

D gene: -
V gene: TRBV2
clone size: -
J gene: TRBJ1-6
CDR3 protein: CASIKDLTTNSPLHF
CDR3 DNA: TGTGCCAGCATCAAGGACCTGACGACCAATTCACCCCTCCACTTT

D gene: -
V gene: TRBV18
clone size: -
J gene: TRBJ2-1
CDR3 protein: CASSPGHSFSYNEQFF
CDR3 DNA: TGTGCCAGCTCACCGGGACATAGTTTCTCCTACAATGAGCAGTTCTTC

D gene: -
V gene: TRBV6-1
clone size: -
J gene: TRBJ1-1
CDR3 protein: CASTLDGEATEAFF
CDR3 DNA: TGTGCCAGCACCTTGGACGGGGAGGCCACTGAAGCTTTCTTT

D gene: -
V gene: TRBV12-3/TRBV12-4
clone size: many
J gene: TRBJ1-2
CDR3 protein: CASSLVGVDGYTF
CDR3 DNA: TGTGCCAGCAGTTTGGTAGGGGTCGATGGCTACACCTTC

D gene: -
V gene: TRBV27
clone size: few
J gene: TRBJ1-4
CDR3 protein: CATPGERPEKLFF
CDR3 DNA: TGTGCCACCCCGGGGGAACGTCCCGAAAAACTGTTTTTT